This T cell receptor beta chain was identified during a study of cytomegalovirus exposure and HLA in healthy donors. PCR primers comprised 60 Vbeta and 13 Jbeta primers. The method was immunoSEQ multiplex PCR; TCRdb's version includes in-frame clones alone and lacks a portion of them. The data hold 95,000 to 150,000 clones, with 60% to 85% observed a single time. This CDR3 spans 13 amino acids. Per the germline V gene, CDR1 is SEHNR and CDR2 is FQNEAQ (reference sequence). Points from the study as a whole: A prior analysis recorded that most TCR beta V segments were productive about 87% or about 30% of the time. Specific recognition of CMV antigens was confirmed in vitro for a few chains (all CMV-associated).

With regard to this clone: Antigen: not known. Germline and junction disagree at one end, which may indicate a read error.

The clonotype originates from a woman between 25 and 40 years old in good health and CMV-seropositive. The rearrangement links TRBV7-9 to TRBJ2-7, with no clear D. The sequenced sample consisted of PBMCs. CDR3 coding DNA: TGTTCCAGCAGCTCCTCGGTCGCCTACGAGCAGTACTTC. Its protein product is CSSSSSVAYEQYF.